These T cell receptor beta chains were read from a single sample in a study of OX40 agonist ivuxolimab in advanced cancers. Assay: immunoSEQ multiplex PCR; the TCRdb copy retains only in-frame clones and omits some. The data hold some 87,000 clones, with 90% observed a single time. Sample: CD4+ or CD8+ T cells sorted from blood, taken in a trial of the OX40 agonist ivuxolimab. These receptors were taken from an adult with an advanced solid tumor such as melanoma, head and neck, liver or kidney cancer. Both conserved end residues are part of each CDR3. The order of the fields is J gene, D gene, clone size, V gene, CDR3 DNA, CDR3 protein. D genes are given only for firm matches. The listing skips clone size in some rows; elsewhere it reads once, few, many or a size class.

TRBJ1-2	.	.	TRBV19	TGTGCCAGTAGTATATTCCCGGCAGGGGACTATGGCTACACCTTC	CASSIFPAGDYGYTF
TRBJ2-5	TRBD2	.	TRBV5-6	TGTGCCAGCAGCTACCGACCCACTAGCGGAACAAGTGGAGGGACCCAGTACTTC	CASSYRPTSGTSGGTQYF
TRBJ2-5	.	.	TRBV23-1	TGCGCCAGCAGTCAGGGCCAGGGGAGGGAGACCCAGTACTTC	CASSQGQGRETQYF
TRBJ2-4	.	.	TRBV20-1	TGCAGTGCTATAGACTTTGAGCAGTACTTC	CSAIDFEQYF
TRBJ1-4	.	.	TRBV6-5	TGTGCCAGCAGCCAGTTTGGTGCAGGAGGGGAAAAACTGTTTTTT	CASSQFGAGGEKLFF
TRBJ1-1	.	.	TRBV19	TGTGCCAGTAGAGCTTCAAGATACACTGAAGCTTTCTTT	CASRASRYTEAFF
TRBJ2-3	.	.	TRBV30	TGTGCCTGGAGTGCGGGGGACATTCTTTGGGATACGCAGTATTTT	CAWSAGDILWDTQYF
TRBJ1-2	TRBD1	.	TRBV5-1	TGCGCCAGCAGCTACCCTACAGGGGGCGATGGCTACACCTTC	CASSYPTGGDGYTF
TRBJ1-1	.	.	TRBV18	TGTGCCAGCTCACCGGCGGCCGGGGGTGAAGCTTTCTTT	CASSPAAGGEAFF
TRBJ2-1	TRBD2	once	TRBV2	TGTGCCAGCAGGCCGGGACTAGCGGGAGGGGCTAAGCAGTTCTTC	CASRPGLAGGAKQFF
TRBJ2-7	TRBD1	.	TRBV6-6	TGTGCCAGCAGTCGGGACAGTACCTACGAGCAGTACTTC	CASSRDSTYEQYF
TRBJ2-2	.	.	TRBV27	TGTGCCAGCAGTTTCTGGGGGGGGGCGATCGGGGAGCTGTTTTTT	CASSFWGGAIGELFF
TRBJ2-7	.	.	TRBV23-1	TGCGCCAGCAGTCAATCTATCGCAAGCTACGAGCAGTACTTC	CASSQSIASYEQYF
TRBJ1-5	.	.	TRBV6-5	TGTGCCAGCAGTCTGTCGGGGCAGCCCCAGCATTTT	CASSLSGQPQHF
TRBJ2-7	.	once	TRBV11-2	TGTGCCAGCAGCAAGTTGTCGGCCGGCCGTCAGCTATCCTACGAGCAGTACTTC	CASSKLSAGRQLSYEQYF
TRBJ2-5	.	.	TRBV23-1	TGCGCCAGCAGCCAAAGAGAGACCCAGTACTTC	CASSQRETQYF
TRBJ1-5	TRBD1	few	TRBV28	TGTGCCAGCAGTTTGGGCCTGACAGGGGGAGGACCAAGGGGTCAGCCCCAGCATTTT	CASSLGLTGGGPRGQPQHF
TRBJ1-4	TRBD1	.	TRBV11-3	TGTGCCAGCAGGTCAGGGGGCCAAACTAATGAAAAACTGTTTTTT	CASRSGGQTNEKLFF
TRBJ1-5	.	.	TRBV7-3	TGTGCCAGCAGCCAAGGGTATAGACGAAGGGATCAGCCCCAGCATTTT	CASSQGYRRRDQPQHF
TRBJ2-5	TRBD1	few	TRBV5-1	TGCGCCAGCAGCATGCCGAACCAGGGGACAGGGGGCCGCCAAGAGACCCAGTACTTC	CASSMPNQGTGGRQETQYF
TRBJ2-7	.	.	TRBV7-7	TGTGCTAGCAGCTTAAACAGGGAGACTTCTCGGGAGCAGTACTTC	CASSLNRETSREQYF
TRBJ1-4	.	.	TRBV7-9	TGTGCCAGCACCCCCTGGGCTTCATCAGATGATGAAAAACTGTTTTTT	CASTPWASSDDEKLFF
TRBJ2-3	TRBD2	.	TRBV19	TGTGCCAGTAGTATAAGGACTAGCGGGGGGAGCACAGATACGCAGTATTTT	CASSIRTSGGSTDTQYF
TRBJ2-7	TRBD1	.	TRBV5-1	TGCGCCAGCAGACTAGACAGGGGGCTCTACGAGCAGTACTTC	CASRLDRGLYEQYF
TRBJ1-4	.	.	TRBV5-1	TGCGCCAGCAGCTTGGATGGGACGGGTAATGAAAAACTGTTTTTT	CASSLDGTGNEKLFF
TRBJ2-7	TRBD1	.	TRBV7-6	TGTGCCAGCAGCCTGTCCGGGACAGGGTACGACGAGCAGTACTTC	CASSLSGTGYDEQYF
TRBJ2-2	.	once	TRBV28	TGTGCCAGCAGCCCGCAACACACCGGGGAGCTGTTTTTT	CASSPQHTGELFF
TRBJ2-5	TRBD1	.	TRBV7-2	TGTGCCAGCAGCGCCATTCGGGCAGGGGGATGGGAGACCCAGTACTTC	CASSAIRAGGWETQYF
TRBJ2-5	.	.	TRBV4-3	TGCGCCAGCAGCCAAGATGTGAACTGGGAGACCCAGTACTTC	CASSQDVNWETQYF
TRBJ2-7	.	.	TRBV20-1	TGCAGTGCTGCGAACTCCTACGAGCAGTACTTC	CSAANSYEQYF
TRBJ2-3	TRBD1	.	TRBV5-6	TGTGCCAGCAGATGGACAGGGGGTTTCACAGATACGCAGTATTTT	CASRWTGGFTDTQYF
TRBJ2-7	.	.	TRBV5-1	TGCGCCAGCAGCTTGGGGGGAGTGTACGAGCAGTACTTC	CASSLGGVYEQYF
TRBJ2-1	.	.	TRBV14	TGTGCCAGCAGCCAAGATCTGGGGCCGCATCAGGTCTTC	CASSQDLGPHQVF
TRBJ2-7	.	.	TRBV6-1	TGTGCCAGCAGGACGGGACGGTTATCCTACGAGCAGTACTTC	CASRTGRLSYEQYF
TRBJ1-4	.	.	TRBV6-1	TGTGCCAGCAGAGCAACGGGGGAGGGTGGTGAAAAACTGTTTTTT	CASRATGEGGEKLFF
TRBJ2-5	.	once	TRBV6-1	TGTGCCAGCAGTGTAGGCATCCAAGAGACCCAGTACTTC	CASSVGIQETQYF
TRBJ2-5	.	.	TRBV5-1	TGCGCCAGCAGCTGGGGCGGTGGGGGTGGAGAGACCCAGTACTTC	CASSWGGGGGETQYF